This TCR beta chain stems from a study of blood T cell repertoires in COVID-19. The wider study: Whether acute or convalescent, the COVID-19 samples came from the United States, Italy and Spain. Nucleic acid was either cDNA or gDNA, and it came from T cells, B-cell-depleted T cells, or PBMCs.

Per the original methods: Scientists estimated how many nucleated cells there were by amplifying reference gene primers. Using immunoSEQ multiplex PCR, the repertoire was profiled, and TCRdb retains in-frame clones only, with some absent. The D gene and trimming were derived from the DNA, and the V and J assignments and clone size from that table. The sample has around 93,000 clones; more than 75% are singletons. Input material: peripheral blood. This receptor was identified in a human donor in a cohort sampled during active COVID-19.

CDR3 DNA sequence: TGTGCCAGCAGCCTAGACAGGGCTAATGAAAAACTGTTTTTT. This translates into CASSLDRANEKLFF. The genes are TRBV9 and TRBJ1-4; 7 nucleotides match TRBD1. Germline lookup yields CDR1 SGDLS and CDR2 YYNGEE. J gave up 3 bases and V 4 bases, and 3 bases lay outside the gene matches. This CDR3 has 14 residues.